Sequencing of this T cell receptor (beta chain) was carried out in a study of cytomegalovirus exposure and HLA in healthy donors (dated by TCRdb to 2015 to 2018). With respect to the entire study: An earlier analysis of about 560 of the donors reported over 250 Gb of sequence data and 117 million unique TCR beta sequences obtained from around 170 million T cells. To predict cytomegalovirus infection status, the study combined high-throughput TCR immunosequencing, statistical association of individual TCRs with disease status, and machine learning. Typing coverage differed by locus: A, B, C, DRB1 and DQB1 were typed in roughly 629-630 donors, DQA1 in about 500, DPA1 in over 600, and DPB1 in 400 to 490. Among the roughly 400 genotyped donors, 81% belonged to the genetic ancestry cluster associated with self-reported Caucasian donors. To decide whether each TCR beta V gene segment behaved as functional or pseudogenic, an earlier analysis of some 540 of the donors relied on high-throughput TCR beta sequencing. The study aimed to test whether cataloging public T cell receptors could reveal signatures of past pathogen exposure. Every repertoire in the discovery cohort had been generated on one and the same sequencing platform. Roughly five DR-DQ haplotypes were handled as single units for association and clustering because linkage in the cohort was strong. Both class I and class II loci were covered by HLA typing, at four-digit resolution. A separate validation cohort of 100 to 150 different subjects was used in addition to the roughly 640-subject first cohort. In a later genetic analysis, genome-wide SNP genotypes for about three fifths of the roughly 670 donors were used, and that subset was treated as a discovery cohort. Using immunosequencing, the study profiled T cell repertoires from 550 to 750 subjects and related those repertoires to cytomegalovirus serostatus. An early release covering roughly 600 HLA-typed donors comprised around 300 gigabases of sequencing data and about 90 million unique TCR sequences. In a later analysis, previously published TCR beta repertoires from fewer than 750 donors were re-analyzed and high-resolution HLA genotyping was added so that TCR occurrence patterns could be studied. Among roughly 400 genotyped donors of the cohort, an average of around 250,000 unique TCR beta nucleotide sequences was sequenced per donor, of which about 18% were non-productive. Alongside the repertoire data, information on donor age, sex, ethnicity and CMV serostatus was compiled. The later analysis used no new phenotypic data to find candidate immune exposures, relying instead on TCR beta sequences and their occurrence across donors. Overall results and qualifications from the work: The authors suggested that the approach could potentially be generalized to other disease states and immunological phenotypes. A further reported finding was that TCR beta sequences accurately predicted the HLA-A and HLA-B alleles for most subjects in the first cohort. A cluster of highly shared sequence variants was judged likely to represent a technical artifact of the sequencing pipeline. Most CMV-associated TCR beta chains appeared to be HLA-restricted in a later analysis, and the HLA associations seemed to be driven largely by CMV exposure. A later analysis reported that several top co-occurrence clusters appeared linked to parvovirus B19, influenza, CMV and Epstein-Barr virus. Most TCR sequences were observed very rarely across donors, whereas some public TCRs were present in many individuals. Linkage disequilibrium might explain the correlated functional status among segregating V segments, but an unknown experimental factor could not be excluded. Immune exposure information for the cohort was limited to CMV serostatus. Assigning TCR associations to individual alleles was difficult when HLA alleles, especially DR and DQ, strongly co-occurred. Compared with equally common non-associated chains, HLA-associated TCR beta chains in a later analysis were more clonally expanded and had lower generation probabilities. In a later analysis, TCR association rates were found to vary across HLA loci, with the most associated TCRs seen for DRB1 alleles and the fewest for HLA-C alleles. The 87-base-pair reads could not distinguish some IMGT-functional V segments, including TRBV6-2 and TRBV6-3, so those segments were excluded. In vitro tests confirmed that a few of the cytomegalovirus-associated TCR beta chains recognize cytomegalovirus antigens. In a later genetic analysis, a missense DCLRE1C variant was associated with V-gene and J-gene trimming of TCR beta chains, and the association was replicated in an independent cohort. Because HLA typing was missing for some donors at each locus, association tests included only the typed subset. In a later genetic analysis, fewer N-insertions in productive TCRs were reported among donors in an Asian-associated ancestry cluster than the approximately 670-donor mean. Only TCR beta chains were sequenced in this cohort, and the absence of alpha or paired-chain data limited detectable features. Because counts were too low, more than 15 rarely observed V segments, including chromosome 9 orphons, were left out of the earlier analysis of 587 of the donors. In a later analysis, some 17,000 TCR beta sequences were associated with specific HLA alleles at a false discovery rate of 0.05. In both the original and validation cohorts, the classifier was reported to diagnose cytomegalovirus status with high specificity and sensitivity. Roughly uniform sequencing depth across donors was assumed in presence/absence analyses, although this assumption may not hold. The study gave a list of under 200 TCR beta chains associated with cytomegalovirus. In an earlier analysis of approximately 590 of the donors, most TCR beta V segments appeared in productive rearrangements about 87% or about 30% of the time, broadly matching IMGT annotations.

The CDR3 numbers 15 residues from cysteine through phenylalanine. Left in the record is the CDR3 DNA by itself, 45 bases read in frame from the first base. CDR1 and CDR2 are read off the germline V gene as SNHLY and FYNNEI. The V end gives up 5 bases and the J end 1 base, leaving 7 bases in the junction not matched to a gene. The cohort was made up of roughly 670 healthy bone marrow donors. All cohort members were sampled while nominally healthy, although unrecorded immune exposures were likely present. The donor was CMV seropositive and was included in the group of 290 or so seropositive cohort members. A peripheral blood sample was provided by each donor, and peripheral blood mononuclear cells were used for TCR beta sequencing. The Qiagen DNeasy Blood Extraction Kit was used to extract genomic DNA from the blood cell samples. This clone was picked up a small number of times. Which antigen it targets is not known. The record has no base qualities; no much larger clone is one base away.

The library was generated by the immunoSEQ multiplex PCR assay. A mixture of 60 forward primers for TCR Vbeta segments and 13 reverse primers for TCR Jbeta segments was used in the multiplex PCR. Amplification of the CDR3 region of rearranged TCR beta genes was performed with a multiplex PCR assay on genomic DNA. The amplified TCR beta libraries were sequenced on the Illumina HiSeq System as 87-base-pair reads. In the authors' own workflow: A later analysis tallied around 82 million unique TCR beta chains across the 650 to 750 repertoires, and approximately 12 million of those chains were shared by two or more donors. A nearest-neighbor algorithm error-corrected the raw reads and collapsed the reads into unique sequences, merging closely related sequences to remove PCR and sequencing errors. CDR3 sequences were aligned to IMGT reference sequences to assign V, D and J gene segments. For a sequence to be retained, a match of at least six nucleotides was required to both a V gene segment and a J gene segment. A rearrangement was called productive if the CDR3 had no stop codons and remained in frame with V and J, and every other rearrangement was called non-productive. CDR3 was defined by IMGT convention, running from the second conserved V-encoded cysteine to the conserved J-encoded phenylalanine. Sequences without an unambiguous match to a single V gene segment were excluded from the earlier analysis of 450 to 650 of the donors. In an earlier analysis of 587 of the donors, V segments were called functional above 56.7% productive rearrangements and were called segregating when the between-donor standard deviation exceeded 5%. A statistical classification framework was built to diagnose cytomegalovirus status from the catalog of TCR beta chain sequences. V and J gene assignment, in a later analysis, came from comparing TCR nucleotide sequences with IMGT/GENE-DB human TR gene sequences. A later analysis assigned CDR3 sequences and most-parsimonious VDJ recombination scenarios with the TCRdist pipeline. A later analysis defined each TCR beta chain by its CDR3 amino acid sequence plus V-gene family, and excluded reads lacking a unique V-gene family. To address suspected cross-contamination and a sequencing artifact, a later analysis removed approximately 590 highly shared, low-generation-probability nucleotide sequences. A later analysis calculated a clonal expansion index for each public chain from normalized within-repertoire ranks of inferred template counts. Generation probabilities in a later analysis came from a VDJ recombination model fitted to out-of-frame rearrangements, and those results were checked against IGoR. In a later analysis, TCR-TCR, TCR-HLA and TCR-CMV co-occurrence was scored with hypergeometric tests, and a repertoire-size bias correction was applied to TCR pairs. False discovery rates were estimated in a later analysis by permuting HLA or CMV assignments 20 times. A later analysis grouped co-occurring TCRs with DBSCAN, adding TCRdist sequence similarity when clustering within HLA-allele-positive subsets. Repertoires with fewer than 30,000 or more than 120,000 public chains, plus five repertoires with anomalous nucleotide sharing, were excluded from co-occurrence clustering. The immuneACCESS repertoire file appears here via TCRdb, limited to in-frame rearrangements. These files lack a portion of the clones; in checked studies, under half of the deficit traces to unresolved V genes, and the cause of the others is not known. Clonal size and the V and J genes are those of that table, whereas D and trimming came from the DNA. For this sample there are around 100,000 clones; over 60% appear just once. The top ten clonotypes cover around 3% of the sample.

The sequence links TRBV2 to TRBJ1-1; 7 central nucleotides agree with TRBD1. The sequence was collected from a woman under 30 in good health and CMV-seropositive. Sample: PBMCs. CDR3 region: CASSRNRGTNTEAFF. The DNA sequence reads TGTGCCAGCAGTAGAAACAGGGGTACGAACACTGAAGCTTTCTTT. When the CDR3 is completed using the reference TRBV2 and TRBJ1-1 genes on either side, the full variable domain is EPEVTQTPSHQVTQMGQEVILRCVPISNHLYFYWYRQILGQKVEFLVSFYNNEISEKSEIFDDQFSVERPDGSNFTLKIRSTKLEDSAMYFCASSRNRGTNTEAFFGQGTRLTVV.